This is a list of T cell receptor beta chains from one sample in a study of tissue T cells after allogeneic stem cell transplantation. The assay was immunoSEQ multiplex PCR, and TCRdb's table has in-frame clones only and misses some. Of about 4,300 clones listed, around 65% are singletons. Sequencing used left colon tissue, obtained at autopsy. These receptors were collected from a male donor at least 60 years old with lung cancer. CDR3s include the opening cysteine and the closing phenylalanine or tryptophan. A D gene is named only where the DNA matches it firmly. Some rows mark clone size as missing; the rest say once, few, many or name a class of expanded clone.

clone_size,v_call,d_call,cdr3_aa
NA,TRBV19,NA,CASSFMGRDNSPLHF
few,TRBV11-2,NA,CASSLNDVGGYTF
NA,TRBV4-3,TRBD1,CASSQVQGTEAFF
NA,TRBV9,NA,CASSVVGTYNEQFF
NA,TRBV10-3,TRBD2,CAISATSGGETQYF
few,TRBV11-2,NA,CASSLVDPGAHGKNEQFF
NA,TRBV5-1,NA,CASSLGGLTAEAFF
NA,TRBV28,TRBD2,CASSFGGRADTQYF
NA,TRBV7-2,TRBD1,CASSPRTGAPTEAFF
NA,TRBV19,NA,CASSPGEVNIQYF
few,TRBV15,NA,CATSRDLSGAHEQYF
NA,TRBV6-6,TRBD2,CASNPLAGINEQFF
few,TRBV12-3/TRBV12-4,NA,CASMRGGNQPQHF
NA,TRBV7-2,NA,CASSSWGVGADTQYF
medium-sized,TRBV19,TRBD1,CASSKGTVPNQPQHF
NA,TRBV12-3/TRBV12-4,NA,CASRKGAGLGAFF
NA,TRBV14,NA,CASRQDGSDTQYF
medium-sized,TRBV18,NA,CASSPGGADTIYF
once,TRBV20-1,NA,CSASSIDTQYF
NA,TRBV24-1,NA,CATGDPSTDTQYF
NA,TRBV6-6,NA,CASSYFPGHGYYGYTF
NA,TRBV29-1,NA,CSVEDPNRSSYNEQFF
few,TRBV6-5,NA,CASSYVPGELFF
NA,TRBV6-5,NA,CASTSQGRGANVLTF
few,TRBV29-1,TRBD1,CSVSDREDRYGYTF
NA,TRBV9,TRBD2,CASSVGTSSTGELFF
once,TRBV11-2,NA,CASSTMLTGELFF
once,TRBV4-1,NA,CASSLRLSGSGSDTQYF
NA,TRBV27,NA,CASSPGTSSSPLHF
NA,TRBV5-5,NA,CASSLVGQWNEKLFF
NA,TRBV9,NA,CASSPRVPGELFF
NA,TRBV5-1,TRBD2,CASSLATSGRKETQYF
NA,TRBV28,NA,CASSLAGFYEQYF
NA,TRBV2,NA,CASTTDSRGEGNEKLFF
NA,TRBV11-3,NA,CASSLGLGAGYNEQFF
once,TRBV4-3,NA,CASSQDRNGGYTQYF
NA,TRBV4-3,NA,CASSQNRRSVERGGELFF